This TCR beta chain was identified during a study of cytomegalovirus exposure and HLA in healthy donors. General study results and limits: When the data were analyzed later, several of the most significant clusters appeared to be linked to common viral pathogens. Rarity held for most TCR sequences, but there were some public TCRs that occurred in many donors. More clonal expansion characterized HLA-associated TCR beta chains than equally common others in a later analysis.

Regarding this clone: Its antigen remains unknown.

PCR was performed using 60 Vbeta and 13 Jbeta primers. Generated by immunoSEQ multiplex PCR, the TCRdb table keeps only in-frame clones and is missing some. The data hold roughly 300,000 clones, with about nine tenths observed a single time. Germline trimming cut 4 bases from V and 4 bases from J; bases unmatched to any gene: 9. This CDR3 is 16 amino acids long. CDR1 and CDR2 (germline): SGHNT, YYREEE (reference sequence). Sequences were obtained from PBMCs. This clonotype was obtained from a man between 35 and 55 years old in good health and CMV-seropositive. The gene calls are TRBV5-4 and TRBJ2-2; 8 bases map to TRBD2. The CDR3 nucleotides are TGTGCCAGCAGCAAGGGAGGCGGGAGGTCCACCGGGGAGCTGTTTTTT. It translates to CASSKGGGRSTGELFF.